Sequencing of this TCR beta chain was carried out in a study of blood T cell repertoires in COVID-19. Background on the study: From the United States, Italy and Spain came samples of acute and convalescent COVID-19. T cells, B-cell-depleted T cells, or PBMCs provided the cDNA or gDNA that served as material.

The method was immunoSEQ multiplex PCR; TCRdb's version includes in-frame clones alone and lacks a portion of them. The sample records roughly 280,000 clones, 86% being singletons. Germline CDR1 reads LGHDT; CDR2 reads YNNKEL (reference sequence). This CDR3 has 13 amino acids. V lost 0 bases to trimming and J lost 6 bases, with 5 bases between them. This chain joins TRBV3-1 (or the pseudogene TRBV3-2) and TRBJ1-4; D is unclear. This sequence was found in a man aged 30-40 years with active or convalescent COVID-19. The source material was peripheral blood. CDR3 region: CASSQDSDEKLFF. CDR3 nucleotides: TGTGCCAGCAGCCAAGATTCCGATGAAAAACTGTTTTTT.